One sample yielded the 25 T cell receptor beta chains listed below, sequenced in a study of blood T cell repertoires in COVID-19. Assay used: immunoSEQ multiplex PCR; TCRdb lists only in-frame clones, some missing. The sample holds around 130,000 clones, roughly 89% seen once. Sequencing input: peripheral blood. The receptors originated from a woman aged 50 to 60 with acute or convalescent COVID-19.

The rearrangement uses TRBV6-5 and TRBJ2-2; D ambiguous. CDR1 and CDR2 (germline): MNHEY, SVGAGI. The CDR3 runs to 11 residues. V lost 6 bases, J lost 9 bases, and 8 bases lay in between. CDR3 loop: CASSRGWELFF. The CDR3 DNA reads as TGTGCCAGCAGCCGCGGATGGGAGCTGTTTTTT.

This chain joins TRBV6-1 and TRBJ1-1; 7 bases match TRBD1. The CDR3 runs 17 residues. Looked up from germline, CDR1 is MNHNS and CDR2 is SASEGT. After removal of 2 bases from V and 1 base from J, the junction contained 10 bases not matched to a gene. CDR3 DNA: TGTGCCAGCAGTGAATTCAAGGGGGCGACTCAGAACACTGAAGCTTTCTTT. Encoded protein: CASSEFKGATQNTEAFF.

V gene TRBV12-5 combines with J gene TRBJ2-3; 10 bases line up with TRBD1. The CDR3 consists of 17 residues. J was trimmed by 1 base and V by 2 bases; bases with no gene match: 6. Germline CDR1 reads LGHNT; CDR2 reads FRNRAP. The CDR3 DNA is TGTGCTAGTGGTTTGAACCCGGGACAGGGGCGCACAGATACGCAGTATTTT. Its protein is CASGLNPGQGRTDTQYF.

This CDR3 is CSVIRLAGMGPDTQYF. The CDR3 region has the DNA TGCAGCGTTATCAGACTAGCGGGAATGGGGCCAGATACGCAGTATTTT. J is TRBJ2-3 and V is TRBV29-1, with 11 positions matching TRBD2. Germline assignment: CDR1 SQVTM and CDR2 ANQGSEA. With V trimmed by 5 bases and J by 4 bases, 11 bases remained unmatched. The CDR3 totals 16 residues.

The gene calls are TRBV11-3 and TRBJ1-2; D not certain. Germline V gene lookup returns CDR1 SGHNT and CDR2 YENEEA. The CDR3 spans 13 residues. V dropped 0 bases and J dropped 2 bases, with 4 bases sitting between them. CDR3 coding DNA: TGTGCCAGCAGCTTAGATTCGAACTATGGCTACACCTTC. It yields the protein CASSLDSNYGYTF.

J is TRBJ2-6 and V is TRBV4-3; 10 bases line up with TRBD2. CDR1 is LGHNA and CDR2 is YSLEER in the germline V gene. After removal of 2 bases from V and 2 bases from J, the junction contained 3 bases not matched to a gene. CDR3 size: 17 residues. The CDR3 loop is CASSQQRGGPGANVLTF. Here the CDR3 DNA reads TGCGCCAGCAGCCAACAGCGGGGGGGCCCTGGGGCCAACGTCCTGACTTTC.

The chain is built from TRBV6-8 and TRBJ2-5, with 10 bases aligning to TRBD2. The CDR3 runs to 17 residues. Germline V gene lookup returns CDR1 MNHGY and CDR2 SAAAGT. J lost 1 base, V lost 2 bases, and 7 bases had no gene match. This CDR3 reads CASSYVGLAVFQETQYF. DNA for the CDR3: TGTGCCAGCAGTTACGTCGGACTAGCGGTTTTCCAAGAGACCCAGTACTTC.

The V call is TRBV5-1, the J call TRBJ2-1; unclear D gene. V was clipped by 4 bases and J by 0 bases, with 11 bases between them. CDR1 and CDR2 from the germline V gene are SGHRS and YFSETQ. This CDR3 spans 15 amino acids. In nucleotides, the CDR3 is TGCGCCAGCAGCCCGGCTGGGCCCTCCTACAATGAGCAGTTCTTC. Translated: CASSPAGPSYNEQFF. The variable domain in full, with the rest retrieved from reference TRBV5-1 and TRBJ2-1, is KAGVTQTPRYLIKTRGQQVTLSCSPISGHRSVSWYQQTPGQGLQFLFEYFSETQRNKGNFPGRFSGRQFSNSRSEMNVSTLELGDSALYLCASSPAGPSYNEQFFGPGTRLTVL.

The chain joins TRBV11-2 to TRBJ2-7, with a tentative D call TRBD1 (6 bases). There are 15 residues in the CDR3. Germline V CDR1 and CDR2: SGHAT, FQNNGV. The ends were cut back, 4 bases at V and 2 bases at J, with 15 bases in the middle. For the CDR3, the DNA is TGTGCCAGCAGCTCCAGGGGCAGATACCCCTACGAGCAGTACTTC. It codes for CASSSRGRYPYEQYF. Drawing the rest from reference TRBV11-2 and TRBJ2-7, the complete variable domain is EAGVAQSPRYKIIEKRQSVAFWCNPISGHATLYWYQQILGQGPKLLIQFQNNGVVDDSQLPKDRFSAERLKGVDSTLKIQPAKLEDSAVYLCASSSRGRYPYEQYFGPGTRLTVT.

A word on this clone: This specimen includes other DNA sequences encoding the same CDR3. The chain has TRBV5-1 and TRBJ1-5; TRBD1 agrees at 7 bases. The V gene's germline CDR1 is SGHRS and CDR2 YFSETQ. V was pared by 0 bases and J by 6 bases, with 3 bases of the junction left unmatched. The CDR3 has 14 amino acids. CDR3 region: CASSLEGAGQPQHF. CDR3 sequence (DNA): TGCGCCAGCAGCTTGGAGGGGGCAGGTCAGCCCCAGCATTTT. Variable domain in full (rest from reference TRBV5-1 and TRBJ1-5): KAGVTQTPRYLIKTRGQQVTLSCSPISGHRSVSWYQQTPGQGLQFLFEYFSETQRNKGNFPGRFSGRQFSNSRSEMNVSTLELGDSALYLCASSLEGAGQPQHFGDGTRLSIL.

The genes are TRBV10-2 and TRBJ2-2; 14 nucleotides agree with TRBD2. The CDR3 extends over 17 amino acids. In germline, CDR1 is WSHSY, CDR2 SAAADI. With V trimmed by 7 bases and J by 7 bases, 11 bases remained unmatched. Written as DNA, the CDR3 is TGCGCCAGCAACCCGGGACTAGCGGGAGTGTTAGGCGGGGAGCTGTTTTTT. Protein: CASNPGLAGVLGGELFF.

This rearrangement joins TRBV29-1 to TRBJ1-4; D is possibly TRBD1 (5 bases). Per the germline V gene, CDR1 is SQVTM and CDR2 is ANQGSEA. The CDR3 covers 17 residues. The V gene lost 4 bases and the J gene lost 0 bases, with 18 bases spanning the gap. The CDR3 coding sequence is TGCAGCGTTGCCGAGATGACAGCTGATACAACTAATGAAAAACTGTTTTTT. As protein: CSVAEMTADTTNEKLFF.

The J gene is TRBJ1-6, the V gene TRBV5-4; 7 bases match TRBD1. Germline V lookup: CDR1 SGHNT, CDR2 YYREEE (reference sequence). V shed 4 bases, J shed 7 bases, and the junction held 5 bases outside the gene matches. This CDR3 is 14 amino acids long. CDR3 sequence reads: CASSHDRVNSPLHF. In DNA, the CDR3 is TGTGCCAGCAGCCACGACAGGGTAAATTCACCCCTCCACTTT.

The rearrangement uses TRBV6-1 and TRBJ2-7; D perhaps matches TRBD2 (5 bases). The CDR3 loop spans 15 amino acids. In germline, CDR1 is MNHNS, CDR2 SASEGT. Trimming removed 3 bases from V and 0 bases from J, with 12 bases in between. CDR3 in amino acids: CASSEYPGISYEQYF. The CDR3 DNA reads TGTGCCAGCAGTGAGTACCCCGGGATCTCCTACGAGCAGTACTTC.

The chain is built from TRBV11-3 and TRBJ2-3, with a tentative D call TRBD1 (5 bases). CDR3 size: 16 residues. V was shortened by 3 bases and J by 5 bases, with 18 bases between the two germline ends. CDR1 and CDR2 from the germline V gene are SGHNT and YENEEA. CDR3 DNA sequence: TGTGCCAGCAGCTTGGTTTTGTTGGGGCTTGGAGATACGCAGTATTTT. Protein product: CASSLVLLGLGDTQYF.

The genes are TRBV19 and TRBJ1-1; 7 positions match TRBD1. This CDR3 is 14 amino acids long. Germline-derived CDR1 and CDR2 are LNHDA and SQIVND (reference sequence). The J segment lost 1 base and the V segment lost 7 bases, leaving 6 bases of the junction unmatched. This CDR3 is CASTSGQPNTEAFF. CDR3 nucleotides: TGTGCCAGTACCTCGGGACAGCCGAACACTGAAGCTTTCTTT.

This clone has a handful of counts. The chain employs TRBV25-1 and TRBJ1-6; D is uncertain. Germline-derived CDR1 and CDR2 are MGHDK and SYGVNS. The CDR3 is made up of 12 amino acids. Trimming shortened V by 6 bases and J by 6 bases, and 6 bases separated the two germline ends. Here the CDR3 DNA reads TGTGCCAGCAGACACCTTAATTCACCCCTCCACTTT. Translated: CASRHLNSPLHF. Filled out from reference TRBV25-1 and TRBJ1-6, the complete variable domain reads EADIYQTPRYLVIGTGKKITLECSQTMGHDKMYWYQQDPGMELHLIHYSYGVNSTEKGDLSSESTVSRIRTEHFPLTLESARPSHTSQYLCASRHLNSPLHFGNGTRLTVT.

V gene TRBV7-2 combines with J gene TRBJ2-5; the match to TRBD2 covers 8 bases. The CDR3 has 13 residues. Germline CDR1 reads SGHTA; CDR2 reads FQGNSA. J gave up 10 bases and V 5 bases, and 9 bases lay outside the gene matches. CDR3 bases: TGTGCCAGCAGCCCCGGGGGGGCGGCTGACCAGTACTTC. Its translation is CASSPGGAADQYF.

The V gene is TRBV7-2, the J gene TRBJ2-1; 10 bases are shared with TRBD2. The CDR3 is 15 amino acids. Unmatched junction bases numbered 9, after V lost 6 bases and J lost 7 bases. Germline lookup yields CDR1 SGHTA and CDR2 FQGNSA. The CDR3 protein is CASSPERGGQNEQFF. The DNA of the CDR3 is TGTGCCAGCAGTCCGGAGCGGGGGGGTCAGAATGAGCAGTTCTTC.

The chain uses TRBV2 and TRBJ2-2, with a possible D match to TRBD2 (6 bases). The CDR3 is 14 residues long. V gave up 7 bases and J gave up 5 bases, with 14 bases separating them. The germline V gene has CDR1 SNHLY and CDR2 FYNNEI. The chain's CDR3 is CASTGLQRTGELFF. The CDR3 DNA is TGTGCCAGCACCGGACTACAACGGACCGGGGAGCTGTTTTTT.

This clone was detected once. In DNA, the CDR3 is TGTGCCAGCAGCTCCCCCCGCTACGAGCAGTACTTC. Its protein product is CASSSPRYEQYF. The V gene is TRBV9, the J gene TRBJ2-7; D is unresolved. With 4 bases removed from V and 3 bases from J, the gap between germline ends came to 8 bases. The germline gives CDR1 SGDLS, CDR2 YYNGEE. This CDR3 has 12 amino acids.

The chain is built from TRBV3-1 (or the pseudogene TRBV3-2) and TRBJ2-1, with TRBD2 identical over 7 bases. Trimming at V came to 4 bases and at J to 2 bases, leaving 5 bases not matched to a gene. This CDR3 contains 15 residues. The germline gives CDR1 LGHDT, CDR2 YNNKEL (reference sequence). CDR3 coding DNA: TGTGCCAGCAGCCCCCTCGGGGGGACCTACAATGAGCAGTTCTTC. It specifies CASSPLGGTYNEQFF.

V gene TRBV15 combines with J gene TRBJ2-7, with D possibly matching TRBD1 (5 bases). CDR3 length: 15 amino acids. Between the trimmed V and J ends, which lost 0 bases and 2 bases, there was a span of 11 bases. CDR1 is LNHNV, CDR2 YYDKDF, per germline (reference sequence). CDR3 bases: TGTGCCACCAGCAGAGATCCAGGGCCCGCCTACGAGCAGTACTTC. This encodes CATSRDPGPAYEQYF.

This chain joins TRBV6-5 and TRBJ1-6; D gene uncertain. Germline V lookup: CDR1 MNHEY, CDR2 SVGAGI. V shed 0 bases and J shed 8 bases, with 11 bases lying between them. The CDR3 is 15 amino acids. The CDR3 bases are TGTGCCAGCAGTTACTCGATCGTCCGGGATTCACCCCTCCACTTT. Its protein is CASSYSIVRDSPLHF.

Only a few counts were recorded for this clone. The genes are TRBV27 and TRBJ1-5; 9 bases map to TRBD1. With V trimmed by 2 bases and J by 0 bases, 2 bases remained unmatched. This CDR3 comprises 16 residues. Germline-derived CDR1 and CDR2 are MNHEY and SMNVEV (reference sequence). The CDR3 sequence is CASSLGTGISNQPQHF. The CDR3 bases are TGTGCCAGCAGTTTAGGGACAGGGATTAGCAATCAGCCCCAGCATTTT.